The subject of this entry is one T cell receptor beta chain. Its antigen is not known. The CDR3 is 16 amino acids. Looked up from germline, CDR1 is SGHNT and CDR2 is YENEEA. J was trimmed by 6 bases and V by 5 bases; bases with no gene match: 6. Assay used: immunoSEQ multiplex PCR; TCRdb lists only in-frame clones, some missing. Of tens of thousands of clones listed, 85% to 95% are singletons. Anyone with autoimmune disease history or systemic immunosuppression was excluded. This specimen comes from a study of OX40 agonist ivuxolimab in advanced cancers. Whole-study findings and limits: Within 6 weeks, CD4+ and CD8+ blood T cells expanded clonally at 0.1 to 3.0 mg/kg. Relative to CD4+ cells, CD8+ T cells on average had more expanded clones.

Source: CD4+ or CD8+ T cells sorted from blood, taken in a trial of the OX40 agonist ivuxolimab. The TCR originated in an adult with an advanced solid tumor such as melanoma, head and neck, liver or kidney cancer. This chain uses TRBV11-3 with TRBJ2-3; the match to TRBD2 covers 15 bases. CDR3 amino acids: CASSGRTSGRADTQYF. The CDR3 DNA reads as TGTGCCAGCAGCGGTCGGACTAGCGGGAGGGCCGATACGCAGTATTTT.